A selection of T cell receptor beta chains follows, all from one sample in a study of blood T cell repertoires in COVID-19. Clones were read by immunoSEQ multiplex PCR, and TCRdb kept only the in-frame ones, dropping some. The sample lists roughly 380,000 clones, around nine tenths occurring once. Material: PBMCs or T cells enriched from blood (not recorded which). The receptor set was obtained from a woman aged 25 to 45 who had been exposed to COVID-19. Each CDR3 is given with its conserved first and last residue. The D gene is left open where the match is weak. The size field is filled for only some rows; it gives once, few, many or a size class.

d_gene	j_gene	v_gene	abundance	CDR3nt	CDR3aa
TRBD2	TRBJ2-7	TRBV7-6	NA	TGTGCCAGCAGCTTAAATCCTAGCGGGAGCGGTTACGAGCAGTACTTC	CASSLNPSGSGYEQYF
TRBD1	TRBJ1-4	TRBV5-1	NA	TGCGCCAGCAGCTTGAGACAGGGTCTCTCTAATGAAAAACTGTTTTTT	CASSLRQGLSNEKLFF
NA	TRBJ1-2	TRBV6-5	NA	TGTGCCAGCAGTTACTCGGGCACCTCTAACTATGGCTACACCTTC	CASSYSGTSNYGYTF
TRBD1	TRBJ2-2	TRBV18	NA	TGTGCCAGCTCACCACCGGGACAGGGCAGGACCGGGGAGCTGTTTTTT	CASSPPGQGRTGELFF
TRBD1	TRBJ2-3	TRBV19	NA	TGTGCCAGTAGGCTACATCACAGGGGCAGCCCATCAGATACGCAGTATTTT	CASRLHHRGSPSDTQYF
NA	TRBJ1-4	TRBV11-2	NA	TGTGCCAGCAGCTTAGTGGGCAGAGAGGAAAAACTGTTTTTT	CASSLVGREEKLFF
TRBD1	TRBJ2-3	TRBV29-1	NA	TGCAGCGTAAGGGACAGAGGAATCACAGATACGCAGTATTTT	CSVRDRGITDTQYF
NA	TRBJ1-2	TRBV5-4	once	TGTGCCAGCAGCTTCGACAGTAACTATGGCTACACCTTC	CASSFDSNYGYTF
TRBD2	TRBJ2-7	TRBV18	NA	TGTGCCAGCTCGCTCTGGACTAGCGGGATTCTCGAGCAGTACTTC	CASSLWTSGILEQYF
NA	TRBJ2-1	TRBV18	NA	TGTGCCAGCTCAAAGGACAGAGCCAATGAGCAGTTCTTC	CASSKDRANEQFF
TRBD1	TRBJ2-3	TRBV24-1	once	TGTGCCACCAGTGACGACAGGGTGGGGGATACACAGTATTTT	CATSDDRVGDTQYF
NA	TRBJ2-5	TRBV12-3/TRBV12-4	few	TGTGCCAGCAGTTTTGGGGGGGAGACCCAGTACTTC	CASSFGGETQYF
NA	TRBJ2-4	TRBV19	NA	TGTGCCAGTAGTATCTTCAACATTCAGTACTTC	CASSIFNIQYF
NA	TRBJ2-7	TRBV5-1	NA	TGCGCCAGCAGCTCTCTAAGGCAACAGGGTGATTTCATCTACGAGCAGTACTTC	CASSSLRQQGDFIYEQYF
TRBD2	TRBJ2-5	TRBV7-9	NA	TGTGCCAGCAGCTTCGGGGGAGGGCCAGAGACCCAGTACTTC	CASSFGGGPETQYF
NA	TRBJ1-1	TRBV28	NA	TGTGCCAGCTCTCAGGGGATGGGGATTTTTGGGGCTTTCTTT	CASSQGMGIFGAFF
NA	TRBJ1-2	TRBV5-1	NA	TGCGCCAGCAGCCCGATCCTAGAGGGTGGCTACACCTTC	CASSPILEGGYTF
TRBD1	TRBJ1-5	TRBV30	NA	TGTGCCTGGAGTTGGCCACAGGGGCCAAGTCAGCCCCAGCATTTT	CAWSWPQGPSQPQHF
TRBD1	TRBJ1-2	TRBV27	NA	TGTGCCAGCAGAAACCCGGGACAGGGCAACTATGGCTACACCTTC	CASRNPGQGNYGYTF
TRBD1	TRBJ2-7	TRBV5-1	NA	TGCGCCAGCAGCTACGGACAGGGAGACGAGCAGTACTTC	CASSYGQGDEQYF
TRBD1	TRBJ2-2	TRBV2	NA	TGTGCCAGCAGGCAACAGGGGACCGGGGAGCTGTTTTTT	CASRQQGTGELFF
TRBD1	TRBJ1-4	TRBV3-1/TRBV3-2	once	TGTGCCAGCAGCCAAGTCGGACAGGGATTCACTAATGAAAAACTGTTTTTT	CASSQVGQGFTNEKLFF
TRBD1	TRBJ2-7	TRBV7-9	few	TGTGCCAGCAGCCCTTCACAATCCACGGGGACAGTCGACGAGCAGTACTTC	CASSPSQSTGTVDEQYF
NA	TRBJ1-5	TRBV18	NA	TGTGCCAGCTCACGGCAGAATCAGCCCCAGCATTTT	CASSRQNQPQHF
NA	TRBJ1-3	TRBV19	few	TGTGCCAGTAGAGAGGTTAGCTCTGGAAACACCATATATTTT	CASREVSSGNTIYF
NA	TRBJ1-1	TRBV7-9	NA	TGTGCCAGCAGCCCCCTGTTGGGGCGGGTTGGCGGGGGCACTGAAGCTTTCTTT	CASSPLLGRVGGGTEAFF
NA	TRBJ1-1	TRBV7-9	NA	TGTGCCAGCAGCTACCTAGGGGCTGAAGCTTTCTTT	CASSYLGAEAFF
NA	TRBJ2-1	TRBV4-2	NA	TGTGCCAGCAGCCAAGACCGGCTAGAGAGCCCCTACAATGAGCAGTTCTTC	CASSQDRLESPYNEQFF
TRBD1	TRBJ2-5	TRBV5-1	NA	TGCGCCAGCAGCCTAGGACAGGGAGGAGAGACCCAGTACTTC	CASSLGQGGETQYF
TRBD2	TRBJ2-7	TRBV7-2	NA	TGTGCCAGCAGCCCAGCCGGGGGGGTTGTTTGGGAGCAGTACTTC	CASSPAGGVVWEQYF
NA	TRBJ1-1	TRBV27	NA	TGTGCCAGCAGTTCCTGGGACTCAGGGACTGAAGCTTTCTTT	CASSSWDSGTEAFF
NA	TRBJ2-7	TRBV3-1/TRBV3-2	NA	TGTGCCAGCAGCCTCCCGGGACAAAAAACCTACGAGCAGTACTTC	CASSLPGQKTYEQYF
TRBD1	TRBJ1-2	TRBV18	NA	TGTGCCAGCTCACCCCCAGGACAGGGTCGGGGCTACACCTTC	CASSPPGQGRGYTF
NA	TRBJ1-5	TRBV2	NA	TGTGCCAGCAGTGAACTGTCCGACACTAATCAGCCCCAGCATTTT	CASSELSDTNQPQHF
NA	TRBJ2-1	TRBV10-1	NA	TGCGCCAGCAGTGGAGGACAAAGCAATGAGCAGTTCTTC	CASSGGQSNEQFF
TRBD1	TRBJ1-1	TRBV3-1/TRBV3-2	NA	TGTGCCAGCAGCGCCCGGGACAGGGGATTTGCTGAAGCTTTCTTT	CASSARDRGFAEAFF
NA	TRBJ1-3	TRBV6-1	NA	TGTGCCAGCAGTGAGGACACCCGAAACACCATATATTTT	CASSEDTRNTIYF
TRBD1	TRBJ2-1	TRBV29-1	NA	TGCAGCGTCGCGCCGACAGGGGAGACAGGTGAGCAGTTCTTC	CSVAPTGETGEQFF
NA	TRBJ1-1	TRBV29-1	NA	TGCAGCGTTGTTGTAGTAGAGACTGAAGCTTTCTTT	CSVVVVETEAFF
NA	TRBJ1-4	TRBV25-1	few	TGTGCCAGCAGTGGGGGGGGACCGGGTGAAAAACTGTTTTTT	CASSGGGPGEKLFF
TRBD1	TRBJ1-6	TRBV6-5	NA	TGTGCCAGCAGTCCCGGGACAGATAATTCACCCCTCCACTTT	CASSPGTDNSPLHF
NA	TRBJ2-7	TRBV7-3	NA	TGTGCCAGCAGCTTAGCTAAATCCTACGAGCAGTACTTC	CASSLAKSYEQYF
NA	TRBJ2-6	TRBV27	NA	TGTGCCAGCAGTTCCCGGGTCACCACCCCCTCTGGGGCCAACGTCCTGACTTTC	CASSSRVTTPSGANVLTF
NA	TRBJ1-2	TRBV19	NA	TGTGCCAGTAGTATTGCGGCACACCGAGGCTACACCTTC	CASSIAAHRGYTF
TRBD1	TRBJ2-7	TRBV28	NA	TGTGCCAGCAGTTTAACAGGGGTTCGGAGTGAGCAGTACTTC	CASSLTGVRSEQYF
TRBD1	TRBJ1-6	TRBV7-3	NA	TGTGCCAGCAGCCAAACGGGACAGGGGGGTTCACCCCTCCACTTT	CASSQTGQGGSPLHF
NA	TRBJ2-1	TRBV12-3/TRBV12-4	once	TGTGCCAGCAGCCTAACGAATGAGCAGTTCTTC	CASSLTNEQFF
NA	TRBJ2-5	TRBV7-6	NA	TGTGCCAGCAGCTTAAGTTGGGACTACCAAGAGACCCAGTACTTC	CASSLSWDYQETQYF
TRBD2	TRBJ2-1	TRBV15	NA	TGTGCCACCAGCAGAGAGTTGCGGGAGGCTTACAATGAGCAGTTCTTC	CATSRELREAYNEQFF
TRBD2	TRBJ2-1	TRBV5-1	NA	TGCGCCAGCAGCTGGGACTACTCCTACAATGAGCAGTTCTTC	CASSWDYSYNEQFF